The 27 T cell receptor beta chains listed next were all sequenced from one sample in a study of T cells after yellow fever vaccination. One entry per CDR3 protein, called by TCRdb with MiXCR from the 5' RACE reads. The data contain roughly 500,000 distinct CDR3 sequences, around 21% of them singletons. The sequencing used PBMCs, collected 15 days after the yellow fever booster vaccination. The receptor source for this set is a young man who received the YFV17D yellow fever vaccine.

The V and J genes are TRBV27 and TRBJ2-7; TRBD2 might be the D (6 bases). Trimming took off 5 bases at V and 2 bases at J, with 13 bases between the two ends. This CDR3 comprises 14 residues. Germline assignment: CDR1 MNHEY and CDR2 SMNVEV (reference sequence). In nucleotides, the CDR3 is TGTGCCAGCAGTGTCGGGACTGCGACCTACGAGCAGTACTTC. Its translation: CASSVGTATYEQYF.

This clonotype was detected only a few times. This sequence joins TRBV29-1 and TRBJ2-7; D unresolved. CDR1 and CDR2 (germline): SQVTM, ANQGSEA. CDR3 size: 12 residues. V dropped 2 bases and J dropped 0 bases, with 5 bases sitting between them. The CDR3 region has the DNA TGCAGCGTTGAAAGCAGCTCCTACGAGCAGTACTTC. The encoded protein is CSVESSSYEQYF.

The rearrangement links TRBV11-2 to TRBJ2-3; 9 nucleotides align to TRBD2. Germline assignment: CDR1 SGHAT and CDR2 FQNNGV. V shed 0 bases and J 1 base; nucleotides not matched to a gene: 2. CDR3 length equals 16 residues. This CDR3 is CASSLDVAGGTDTQYF. In nucleotides, the CDR3 is TGTGCCAGCAGCTTAGACGTAGCGGGGGGCACAGATACGCAGTATTTT.

This clonotype was seen a handful of times. The chain carries TRBV5-5 and TRBJ2-3; no reliable D call. Between the trimmed V and J ends, which lost 4 bases and 3 bases, there was a span of 15 bases. Per the germline V gene, CDR1 is SGHKS and CDR2 is YYEKEE (reference sequence). The CDR3 sequence is 15 residues long. CDR3 amino acids: CASSHPLVATDTQYF. The DNA for the CDR3 is TGTGCCAGCAGCCATCCTCTGGTTGCAACAGATACGCAGTATTTT.

V gene TRBV12-3 or TRBV12-4 combines with J gene TRBJ2-2; no clear D. V gave up 11 bases and J gave up 5 bases, with 18 bases separating them. The CDR3 has 14 amino acids. The CDR3 sequence is CAPKKPPPTGELFF. CDR3 DNA: TGTGCCCCCAAGAAACCCCCCCCGACCGGGGAGCTGTTTTTT.

This chain connects TRBV4-3 to TRBJ2-1, with 9 nucleotides matching TRBD1. CDR3 length: 16 amino acids. Germline V gene data show CDR1 as LGHNA and CDR2 as YSLEER. The junction had 4 bases not matched to a gene; V was cut back by 0 bases and J by 4 bases. The DNA for the CDR3 is TGCGCCAGCAGCCAAGATGGGACAGGGAGATACAATGAGCAGTTCTTC. This gives the protein CASSQDGTGRYNEQFF.

The chain recombines TRBV7-2 with TRBJ1-5; D perhaps matches TRBD1 (6 bases). Germline CDR1 and CDR2: SGHTA and FQGNSA. The CDR3 is 14 amino acids. The V gene lost 7 bases and the J gene lost 1 base, with 11 bases spanning the gap. The CDR3 loop is CASTPGHSNQPQHF. The DNA for the CDR3 is TGTGCCAGCACACCGGGACACAGCAATCAGCCCCAGCATTTT.

This clonotype was observed a few times. V and J are TRBV3-1 and TRBJ1-1, with unresolved D. CDR1 LGHDT and CDR2 YNNKEL come from the germline V gene (reference sequence). CDR3 length: 13 residues. V was shortened by 5 bases and J by 0 bases, with 7 bases between the two germline ends. The CDR3 sequence: CASSAELNTEAFF. The DNA for the CDR3 is TGTGCCAGCAGCGCAGAGCTGAACACTGAAGCTTTCTTT.

This clonotype was observed a handful of times. This sequence joins TRBV20-1 and TRBJ2-1; TRBD1 is a possible D gene (7 bases). V lost 6 bases, J lost 8 bases, and 20 bases lay in between. The CDR3 length is 14 residues. Germline CDR1 and CDR2: DFQATT and SNEGSKA (reference sequence). The CDR3 DNA is TGCAGTGCAACGGCAGGGGGGCCTAGAGATGAGCAGTTCTTC. It codes for CSATAGGPRDEQFF.

J is TRBJ2-2 and V is TRBV6-2 or TRBV6-3; D ambiguous. The CDR3 runs to 13 residues. V lost 2 bases, J lost 3 bases, and 4 bases lay in between. CDR1 and CDR2 (germline): MNHEY, SVGEGT. CDR3 region: CASSYDDTGELFF. The CDR3, as DNA: TGTGCCAGCAGTTACGATGACACCGGGGAGCTGTTTTTT.

The rearrangement joins TRBV29-1 to TRBJ2-1; TRBD2 matches 8 bases. The trim removed 4 bases at V and 3 bases at J, leaving 20 bases unmatched. This CDR3 region has 19 residues. Germline V lookup: CDR1 SQVTM, CDR2 ANQGSEA. Here the CDR3 DNA reads TGCAGCGTTGTCCCTACTAGCGGAGGACCCCGAGGTGGCTACAATGAGCAGTTCTTC. Translation: CSVVPTSGGPRGGYNEQFF.

V and J are TRBV7-2 and TRBJ2-1, with D maybe TRBD2 (5 bases). The ends were cut back, 5 bases at V and 9 bases at J, with 20 bases in the middle. Germline V gives CDR1 SGHTA, CDR2 FQGNSA. This CDR3 has 15 amino acids. This CDR3 is CASSPTWLASGEQFF. CDR3 coding DNA: TGTGCCAGCAGCCCTACGTGGCTAGCCTCGGGTGAGCAGTTCTTC.

This clonotype was found a few times. The chain links TRBV7-9 to TRBJ2-1; 11 bases fit TRBD1. J lost 7 bases, V lost 7 bases, and 9 bases had no gene match. Germline CDR1 reads SEHNR; CDR2 reads FQNEAQ (reference sequence). This CDR3 region has 15 residues. CDR3 sequence (DNA): TGTGCCAGCATCCCAAGGACAGGGGGCCGGAATGAGCAGTTCTTC. Its translation is CASIPRTGGRNEQFF.

The chain is built from TRBV7-9 and TRBJ2-1; D unresolved. The CDR3 is made up of 12 amino acids. Trimming removed 4 bases at V and 10 bases at J, with 11 bases between. Germline values: CDR1 SEHNR, CDR2 FQNEAQ (reference sequence). The CDR3 loop reads CASSSWAGEQFF. CDR3 nucleotides: TGTGCCAGCAGCTCATGGGCCGGAGAGCAGTTCTTC.

This clonotype showed up many times. The chain joins TRBV5-1 to TRBJ2-7; 10 bases line up with TRBD1. CDR1 SGHRS and CDR2 YFSETQ come from the germline V gene. V was clipped by 6 bases and J by 7 bases; unmatched bases: 13. This CDR3 spans 15 amino acids. The CDR3 nucleotides are TGCGCCAGCACCCGGGACAGGGGACCTTCCGGGGAGCAGTACTTC. This sequence encodes CASTRDRGPSGEQYF. The variable domain in full, completed from reference TRBV5-1 and TRBJ2-7, reads KAGVTQTPRYLIKTRGQQVTLSCSPISGHRSVSWYQQTPGQGLQFLFEYFSETQRNKGNFPGRFSGRQFSNSRSEMNVSTLELGDSALYLCASTRDRGPSGEQYFGPGTRLTVT.

This clonotype turned up a few times. The gene calls are TRBV28 and TRBJ2-7; D gene uncertain. V lost 6 bases and J lost 7, with 10 bases in between. The germline V gene encodes CDR1 MDHEN and CDR2 SYDVKM. CDR3 length equals 11 residues. CDR3: CASSPRWEQYF. The CDR3 coding sequence is TGTGCCAGCAGCCCACGCTGGGAGCAGTACTTC.

This clonotype was detected ten times or more. This chain connects TRBV20-1 to TRBJ2-1, with 7 positions matching TRBD2. The germline V gene has CDR1 DFQATT and CDR2 SNEGSKA (reference sequence). The trim removed 6 bases at V and 0 bases at J, leaving 5 bases unmatched. CDR3 length equals 14 residues. CDR3 loop: CSAAPSGSYNEQFF. CDR3 coding DNA: TGCAGTGCAGCCCCTAGCGGCTCCTACAATGAGCAGTTCTTC.

In this sample, this clonotype turned up a few times. The chain recombines TRBV20-1 with TRBJ1-1; D is possibly TRBD1 (6 bases). CDR1 and CDR2 (germline): DFQATT, SNEGSKA (reference sequence). This CDR3 has 14 amino acids. V was shortened by 0 bases and J by 4 bases, with 12 bases between the two germline ends. CDR3 region: CSAREGGESTEAFF. The CDR3 DNA reads as TGCAGTGCTAGAGAAGGGGGGGAGAGCACTGAAGCTTTCTTT.

This clonotype was observed a handful of times. The V gene is TRBV3-1, the J gene TRBJ2-7, with 11 bases that match TRBD2. This CDR3 spans 16 amino acids. V lost 4 bases and J lost 2; bases outside the gene matches: 7. The germline V gene encodes CDR1 LGHDT and CDR2 YNNKEL (reference sequence). The CDR3 DNA reads as TGTGCCAGCAGCCCTCCCGGGACTAGCGGCGCCTACGAGCAGTACTTC. It translates to CASSPPGTSGAYEQYF.

This chain connects TRBV24-1 to TRBJ2-1; D call uncertain. Trimming left V 0 bases short and J 5 bases short, with 4 bases between. This CDR3 contains 13 residues. Germline-derived CDR1 and CDR2 are KGHDR and SFDVKD. CDR3 bases: TGTGCCACCAGTGATTTGGTCAACAATGAGCAGTTCTTC. It codes for CATSDLVNNEQFF.

The chain has TRBV6-2 or TRBV6-3 and TRBJ2-7, with 7 nucleotides matching TRBD2. Trimming removed 8 bases from V and 0 bases from J; junction bases left unmatched: 1. The CDR3 loop spans 12 amino acids. Germline values: CDR1 MNHEY, CDR2 SVGEGT. CDR3: CASGGSSYEQYF. CDR3 DNA: TGTGCCAGCGGCGGGAGCTCCTACGAGCAGTACTTC.

The gene calls are TRBV20-1 and TRBJ2-5; D unresolved. V shed 6 bases and J shed 5 bases, with 10 bases lying between them. Per the germline V gene, CDR1 is DFQATT and CDR2 is SNEGSKA (reference sequence). There are 11 residues in the CDR3. This CDR3 reads CSAQASETQYF. CDR3 sequence (DNA): TGCAGTGCCCAGGCATCGGAGACCCAGTACTTC.

This clonotype was recorded a few times. The chain links TRBV5-1 to TRBJ2-1, with 9 bases lining up with TRBD2. V shed 4 bases and J 7 bases; nucleotides not matched to a gene: 15. The CDR3 sequence is 17 residues long. Germline CDR1 reads SGHRS; CDR2 reads YFSETQ. CDR3 coding DNA: TGCGCCAGCAGCCCGCTCTTGCGGGAGGGCCCGGGGAATGAGCAGTTCTTC. This translates into CASSPLLREGPGNEQFF.

In this sample, this clonotype turned up a few times. The J gene is TRBJ2-3, the V gene TRBV7-6; TRBD1 matches 7 bases. This CDR3 is 14 amino acids long. J was trimmed by 4 bases and V by 2 bases; bases with no gene match: 3. The germline CDR1 and CDR2 sequences are SGHVS and FNYEAQ. CDR3 region: CASSLLQGSDTQYF. CDR3 sequence (DNA): TGTGCCAGCAGCTTACTACAGGGGTCAGATACGCAGTATTTT.

This clonotype was detected only a few times. The chain is built from TRBV7-2 and TRBJ1-1, with D hard to call. V lost 2 bases, J lost 8 bases, and 6 bases lay in between. The germline gives CDR1 SGHTA, CDR2 FQGNSA. CDR3 length equals 11 residues. The CDR3 here is CASSLLGEAFF. CDR3 in DNA: TGTGCCAGCAGCTTATTGGGGGAAGCTTTCTTT. The full variable domain, completed using reference TRBV7-2 and TRBJ1-1, is GAGVSQSPSNKVTEKGKDVELRCDPISGHTALYWYRQSLGQGLEFLIYFQGNSAPDKSGLPSDRFSAERTGGSVSTLTIQRTQQEDSAVYLCASSLLGEAFFGQGTRLTVV.

This clonotype was picked up a small number of times. This rearrangement joins TRBV4-3 to TRBJ1-5; D ambiguous. Germline CDR1 is LGHNA and CDR2 is YSLEER. V dropped 1 base and J dropped 6 bases, with 7 bases sitting between them. There are 13 residues in the CDR3. This chain's CDR3 is CASSQGRGQPQHF. The CDR3 DNA follows: TGCGCCAGCAGCCAAGGGCGGGGTCAGCCCCAGCATTTT.

This clonotype showed up just a few times. The genes are TRBV5-8 and TRBJ2-2; TRBD2 matches 8 bases. Trimming at V came to 4 bases and at J to 7 bases, leaving 12 bases not matched to a gene. Germline V gene sequence: CDR1 SGHTS, CDR2 YDEGEE. The CDR3 consists of 16 residues. The CDR3 loop is CASSRPGGHFLGELFF. CDR3 nucleotide sequence: TGTGCCAGCAGCCGACCGGGGGGGCACTTTCTCGGGGAGCTGTTTTTT.